The present TCR beta chain was sequenced within a study of CD8 T cells in Susac syndrome. The CDR3 extends over 16 amino acids. The V end lost 7 bases, the J end lost 0 bases, and 16 bases lay between the germline ends. Per germline, CDR1 LNHDA and CDR2 SQIVND (reference sequence). RNA totalling roughly 0.45 to 1 ug underwent reverse transcription with random hexamers. TCRdb used MiXCR to reprocess the immunoSEQ multiplex PCR reads, holding one entry per CDR3 protein. The table has approximately 110,000 distinct CDR3 sequences, around 95% seen once. The gene calls are TRBV19 and TRBJ2-1; weak D call: TRBD2 (6 bases). The sequencing sample was made of CD4+ T cells from PBMCs. The clonotype originates from a human donor in good health. CDR3 in amino acids: CASTIGRKSSYNEQFF. The CDR3 DNA is TGTGCCAGTACCATAGGGAGGAAGAGCTCCTACAATGAGCAGTTCTTC.